This TCR beta chain was recovered during a study of shared clonotypes between healthy human individuals. On the study more broadly: Three plates were used per donor for CD4 naive, three for CD4 memory, two for CD8 naive and one for CD8 memory.

Every subset had its genomic DNA shared out evenly among several immunoSEQ plates. TCRdb's copy holds only in-frame clones and misses some; the assay was immunoSEQ multiplex PCR. Among more than 400,000 clones, 96% were seen once, and the ten largest hold about 0.064%. Germline values: CDR1 SNHLY, CDR2 FYNNEI. CDR3 size: 14 residues. Trimming removed 7 bases from V and 8 bases from J, with 18 bases in between. The rearrangement joins TRBV2 to TRBJ1-5; weak D call: TRBD1 (6 bases). The sample was naive CD4+ T cells sorted from blood. Subset specified: CD45RA+ positively selected. This clonotype was sampled from a woman in her twenties or thirties in good health. The CDR3 DNA reads TGTGCCAGCACCGTACAGGGCCCTAGTGAGCCCCAGCATTTT. It specifies CASTVQGPSEPQHF. Full variable domain (outside the CDR3, taken from reference TRBV2 and TRBJ1-5): EPEVTQTPSHQVTQMGQEVILRCVPISNHLYFYWYRQILGQKVEFLVSFYNNEISEKSEIFDDQFSVERPDGSNFTLKIRSTKLEDSAMYFCASTVQGPSEPQHFGDGTRLSIL.